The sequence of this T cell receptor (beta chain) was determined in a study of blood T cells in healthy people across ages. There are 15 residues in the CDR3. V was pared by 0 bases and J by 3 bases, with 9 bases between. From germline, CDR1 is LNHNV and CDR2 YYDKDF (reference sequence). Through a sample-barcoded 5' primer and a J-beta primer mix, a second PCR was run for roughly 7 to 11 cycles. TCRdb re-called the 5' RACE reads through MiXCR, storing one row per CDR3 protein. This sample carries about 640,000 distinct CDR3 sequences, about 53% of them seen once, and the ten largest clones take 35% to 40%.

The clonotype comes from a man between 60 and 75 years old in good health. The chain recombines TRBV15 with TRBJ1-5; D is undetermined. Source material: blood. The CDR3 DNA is TGTGCCACCAGCAGAGACCGTCACTACAATCAGCCCCAGCATTTT. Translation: CATSRDRHYNQPQHF.